This is a list of T cell receptor beta chains from one sample in a study of blood T cells in healthy people across ages. Via MiXCR, TCRdb re-called the 5' RACE reads, giving one row per CDR3 protein. The data hold about 1.6 million distinct CDR3 sequences, with almost 35% observed a single time. Material for sequencing was blood. The origin of the receptors is a young woman in good health. Both conserved end residues are trimmed from each CDR3. Each record gives: CDR3 protein, V gene, J gene.

ASSLAGAPSYGYT	TRBV27	TRBJ1-2
ASSTDWQETQY	TRBV6-5	TRBJ2-5
ATWDGVGEKLF	TRBV12-3/TRBV12-4	TRBJ1-4
ASSQDPDRQVGQY	TRBV4-1	TRBJ2-7
ASSLFDRVRNEQF	TRBV7-8	TRBJ2-1
SANPARGSYEQY	TRBV20-1	TRBJ2-7
ASSLRPAEKQETQY	TRBV27	TRBJ2-5
ASSRGYSDTQY	TRBV4-1	TRBJ2-3
SASLLNQETQY	TRBV20-1	TRBJ2-5
ASSDYTRVDTQY	TRBV6-4	TRBJ2-3
ASSRESAGEQY	TRBV6-1	-
ASSLASRGSSGANVLT	TRBV4-2	TRBJ2-6
AIAGGGDTQY	TRBV12-3/TRBV12-4	TRBJ2-3
ASSLMGGDTGELF	TRBV5-1	TRBJ2-2
ALSGTASYGYT	TRBV7-9	TRBJ1-2
ASSHPEDLRSLSPLH	TRBV4-1	TRBJ1-6
SSRVLWYEQY	TRBV20-1	TRBJ2-7
ASSLVEYQETQY	TRBV7-2	TRBJ2-5
ASSLGVGLAATGELF	TRBV4-2	TRBJ2-2
SVVRMNTEAF	TRBV29-1	TRBJ1-1
ASSEAVRGLASYEQY	TRBV6-1	TRBJ2-7
ASSLFKDRGGGYT	TRBV3-1	TRBJ1-2
ATGGADYGYT	TRBV24-1	TRBJ1-2
ASSLRPENTEAF	TRBV12-3/TRBV12-4	TRBJ1-1
ASSRYPRPSSTDTQY	TRBV7-3	TRBJ2-3
ASSLTPGDYGYT	TRBV5-1	TRBJ1-2
ASSLFSPQETQY	TRBV27	TRBJ2-5
ASSHLATGVFEAF	TRBV4-1	TRBJ1-1
ASLGWTSGRNEQF	TRBV6-5	TRBJ2-1
ASSPGGADYNEQF	TRBV5-1	TRBJ2-1
ASSHTSGEGIRDTQY	TRBV6-2/TRBV6-3	TRBJ2-3
ASSYSGTSGLTDTRY	TRBV6-5	TRBJ2-3
ASSEEDRENTEAF	TRBV25-1	TRBJ1-1
ASSQDRGGGGQF	TRBV4-2	TRBJ2-1
AISPRGRGAFEQY	TRBV10-3	TRBJ2-7
ASRGRDRGQPQH	TRBV2	TRBJ1-5
ASWGPANTGELF	TRBV6-6	TRBJ2-2
ASSDGQFSYEQY	TRBV2	TRBJ2-7
ASSLENTIY	TRBV13	TRBJ1-3
SASEPLNYGYT	TRBV20-1	TRBJ1-2
SASSYTYNSYEQY	TRBV20-1	TRBJ2-7
SADSYSGANVLT	TRBV20-1	TRBJ2-6
ASSFGSVKY	TRBV28	TRBJ2-5
ASSNQGRSHGYT	TRBV7-8	TRBJ1-2
ASSQDPGNYEQY	TRBV16	TRBJ2-7
ASSLTSDYWETQY	TRBV7-3	TRBJ2-5
SADPRVPEAF	TRBV20-1	TRBJ1-1
ASQSSTEAF	TRBV6-5	TRBJ1-1